Presented here are 3 T cell receptor beta chains from one specimen sequenced in a study of cytomegalovirus exposure and HLA in healthy donors. The PCR made use of 60 Vbeta and 13 Jbeta primers. TCRdb's table, derived via immunoSEQ multiplex PCR, lists solely in-frame clones and lacks some. The table records under 300,000 clones, 72% of them present only once. Specimen: PBMCs. The receptor source for this set is a female donor in good health and CMV-seronegative.

The V gene is TRBV5-6, the J gene TRBJ1-2; 7 positions match TRBD1. CDR1 is SGHDT, CDR2 YYEEEE, per germline. The length of the CDR3 is 14 residues. The trim removed 2 bases at V and 5 bases at J, leaving 6 bases unmatched. This chain's CDR3 is CASSLEQGRYGYTF. The CDR3 DNA is TGTGCCAGCAGCTTAGAACAGGGGCGTTATGGCTACACCTTC.

V and J are TRBV6-4 and TRBJ2-3; D call uncertain. The CDR3 is 13 amino acids. The germline gives CDR1 MRHNA, CDR2 SNTAGT. Trimming left V 4 bases short and J 2 bases short, with 7 bases between. CDR3 sequence (DNA): TGTGCCAGCAGTGTTGTGGCCACAGATACGCAGTATTTT. It codes for CASSVVATDTQYF.

This clone was detected once. In DNA, the CDR3 is TGTGCCTGGACGAGGGGGACGTCACAAGAGACCCAGTACTTC. Translated: CAWTRGTSQETQYF. V is TRBV30 and J is TRBJ2-5, with a weak D call TRBD1 (6 bases). V dropped 4 bases and J dropped 2 bases, with 14 bases sitting between them. The germline V gene encodes CDR1 GTSNPN and CDR2 SVGIG (reference sequence). The CDR3 extends over 14 amino acids. The variable domain in full, completed from reference TRBV30 and TRBJ2-5, reads SQTIHQWPATLVQPVGSPLSLECTVEGTSNPNLYWYRQAAGRGLQLLFYSVGIGQISSEVPQNLSASRPQDRQFILSSKKLLLSDSGFYLCAWTRGTSQETQYFGPGTRLLVL.